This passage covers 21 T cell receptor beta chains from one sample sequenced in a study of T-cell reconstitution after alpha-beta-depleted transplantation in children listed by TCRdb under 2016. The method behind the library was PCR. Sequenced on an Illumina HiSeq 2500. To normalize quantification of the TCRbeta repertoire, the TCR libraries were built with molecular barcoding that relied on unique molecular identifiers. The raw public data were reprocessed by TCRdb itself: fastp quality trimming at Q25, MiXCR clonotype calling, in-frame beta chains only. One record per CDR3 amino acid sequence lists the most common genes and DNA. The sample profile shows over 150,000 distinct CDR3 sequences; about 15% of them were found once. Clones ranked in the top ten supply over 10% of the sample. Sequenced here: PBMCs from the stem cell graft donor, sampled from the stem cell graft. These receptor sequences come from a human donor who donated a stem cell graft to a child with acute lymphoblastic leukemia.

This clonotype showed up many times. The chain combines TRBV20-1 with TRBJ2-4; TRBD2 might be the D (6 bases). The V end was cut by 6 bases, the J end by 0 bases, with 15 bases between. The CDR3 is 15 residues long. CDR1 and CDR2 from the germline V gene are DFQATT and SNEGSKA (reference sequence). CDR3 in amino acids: CSAGRDSIAKNIQYF. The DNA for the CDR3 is TGCAGTGCGGGTCGGGACTCCATAGCCAAAAACATTCAGTACTTC.

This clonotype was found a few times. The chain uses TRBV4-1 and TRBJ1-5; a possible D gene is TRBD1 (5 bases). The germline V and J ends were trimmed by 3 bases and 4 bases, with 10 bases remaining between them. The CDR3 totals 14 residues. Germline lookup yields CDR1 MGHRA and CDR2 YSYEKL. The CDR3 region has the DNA TGCGCCAGCAGCCAGGGGGGGGAAAATCAGCCCCAGCATTTT. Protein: CASSQGGENQPQHF.

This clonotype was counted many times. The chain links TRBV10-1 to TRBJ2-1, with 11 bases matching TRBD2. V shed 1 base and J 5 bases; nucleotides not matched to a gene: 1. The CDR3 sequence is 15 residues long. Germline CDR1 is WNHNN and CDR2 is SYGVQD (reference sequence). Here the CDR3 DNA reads TGCGCCAGCAGTGAGTTGGGACTAGCGGACAATGAGCAGTTCTTC. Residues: CASSELGLADNEQFF.

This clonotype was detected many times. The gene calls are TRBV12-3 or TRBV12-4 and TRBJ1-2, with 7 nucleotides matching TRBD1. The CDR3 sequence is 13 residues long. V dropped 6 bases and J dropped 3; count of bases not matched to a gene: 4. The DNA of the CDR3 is TGTGCCAGCAGCGTCGGGACAGACTATGGCTACACCTTC. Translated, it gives CASSVGTDYGYTF.

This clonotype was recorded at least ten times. The CDR3 sequence: CSALRQKAEAFF. Written as DNA, the CDR3 is TGCAGCGCCCTCAGACAGAAGGCTGAAGCTTTCTTT. The chain recombines TRBV29-1 with TRBJ1-1, with D perhaps matching TRBD1 (5 bases). CDR1 SQVTM and CDR2 ANQGSEA come from the germline V gene. The length of the CDR3 is 12 residues. V was clipped by 7 bases and J by 6 bases, with 15 bases between them.

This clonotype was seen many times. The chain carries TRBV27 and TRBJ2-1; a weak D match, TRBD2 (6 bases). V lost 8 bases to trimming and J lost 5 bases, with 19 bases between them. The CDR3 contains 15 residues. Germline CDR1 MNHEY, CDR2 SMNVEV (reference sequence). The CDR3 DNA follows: TGTGCCAGCTCACACAAACTTCTAGCGAACAATGAGCAGTTCTTC. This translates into CASSHKLLANNEQFF.

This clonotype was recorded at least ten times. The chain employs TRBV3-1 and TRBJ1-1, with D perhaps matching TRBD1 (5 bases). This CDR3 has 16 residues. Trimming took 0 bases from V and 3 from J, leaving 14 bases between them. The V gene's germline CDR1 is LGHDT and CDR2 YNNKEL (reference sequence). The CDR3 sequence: CASSQDPRDSDTEAFF. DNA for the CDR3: TGTGCCAGCAGCCAAGATCCCCGGGACTCTGACACTGAAGCTTTCTTT. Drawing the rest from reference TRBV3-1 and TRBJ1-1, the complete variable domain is DTAVSQTPKYLVTQMGNDKSIKCEQNLGHDTMYWYKQDSKKFLKIMFSYNNKELIINETVPNRFSPKSPDKAHLNLHINSLELGDSAVYFCASSQDPRDSDTEAFFGQGTRLTVV.

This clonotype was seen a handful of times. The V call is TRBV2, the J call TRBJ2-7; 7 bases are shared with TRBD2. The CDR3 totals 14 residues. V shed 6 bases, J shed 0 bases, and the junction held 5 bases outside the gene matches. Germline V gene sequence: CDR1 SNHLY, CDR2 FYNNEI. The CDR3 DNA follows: TGTGCCAGCAGAGTCGGGACTAACTCCTACGAGCAGTACTTC. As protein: CASRVGTNSYEQYF.

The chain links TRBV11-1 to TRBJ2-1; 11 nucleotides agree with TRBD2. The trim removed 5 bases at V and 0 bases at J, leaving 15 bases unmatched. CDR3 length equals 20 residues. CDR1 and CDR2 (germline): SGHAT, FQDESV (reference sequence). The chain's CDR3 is CASSPGLAGPSQSSYNEQFF. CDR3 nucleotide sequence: TGTGCCAGCAGCCCAGGACTAGCGGGTCCCTCCCAAAGCTCCTACAATGAGCAGTTCTTC.

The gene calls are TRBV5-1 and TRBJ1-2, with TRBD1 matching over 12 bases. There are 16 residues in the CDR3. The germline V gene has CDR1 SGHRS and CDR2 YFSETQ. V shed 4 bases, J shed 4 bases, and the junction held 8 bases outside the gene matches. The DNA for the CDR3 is TGCGCCAGCAGCCACGGGACAGGGGGCGGCATCTATGGCTACACCTTC. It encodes CASSHGTGGGIYGYTF.

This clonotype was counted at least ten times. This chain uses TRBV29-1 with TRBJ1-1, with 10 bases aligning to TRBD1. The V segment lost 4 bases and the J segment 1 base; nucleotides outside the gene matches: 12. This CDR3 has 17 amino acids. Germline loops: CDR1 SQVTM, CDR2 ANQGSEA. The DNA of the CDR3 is TGCAGCGTTGGTAGGGGTGGGACAGGGGTGAGGAACACTGAAGCTTTCTTT. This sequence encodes CSVGRGGTGVRNTEAFF. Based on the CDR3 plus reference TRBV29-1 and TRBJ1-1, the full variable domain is SAVISQKPSRDICQRGTSLTIQCQVDSQVTMMFWYRQQPGQSLTLIATANQGSEATYESGFVIDKFPISRPNLTFSTLTVSNMSPEDSSIYLCSVGRGGTGVRNTEAFFGQGTRLTVV.

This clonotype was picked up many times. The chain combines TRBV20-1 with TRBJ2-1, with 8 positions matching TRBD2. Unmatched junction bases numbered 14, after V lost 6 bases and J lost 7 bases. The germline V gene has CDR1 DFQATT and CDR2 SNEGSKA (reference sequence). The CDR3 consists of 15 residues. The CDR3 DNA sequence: TGCAGTGCCCCCCTGGGGGGCGGGAGGTGGAATGAGCAGTTCTTC. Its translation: CSAPLGGGRWNEQFF.

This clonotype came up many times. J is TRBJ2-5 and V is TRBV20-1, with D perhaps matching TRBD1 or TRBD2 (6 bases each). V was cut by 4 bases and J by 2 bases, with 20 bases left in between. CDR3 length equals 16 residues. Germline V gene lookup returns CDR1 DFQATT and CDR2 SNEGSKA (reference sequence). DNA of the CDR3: TGCAGTGCTACGGGGGCCTCGGGAGCAACGCAAGAGACCCAGTACTTC. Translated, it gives CSATGASGATQETQYF.

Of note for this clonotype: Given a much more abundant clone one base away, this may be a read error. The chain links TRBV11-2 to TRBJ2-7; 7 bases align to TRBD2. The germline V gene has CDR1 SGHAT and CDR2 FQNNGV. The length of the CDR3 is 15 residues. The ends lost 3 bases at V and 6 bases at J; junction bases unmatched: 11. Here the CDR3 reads CASSFVGGSSPEQYF. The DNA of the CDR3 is TGTGCCAGCAGCTTCGTCGGCGGGAGCTCCCCCGAGCAGTACTTC.

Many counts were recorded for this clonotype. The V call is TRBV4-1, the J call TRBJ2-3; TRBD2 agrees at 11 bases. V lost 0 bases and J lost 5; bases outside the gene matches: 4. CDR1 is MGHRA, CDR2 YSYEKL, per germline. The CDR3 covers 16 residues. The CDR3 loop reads CASSQELAGVQDTQYF. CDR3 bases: TGCGCCAGCAGCCAAGAACTAGCGGGAGTACAAGATACGCAGTATTTT.

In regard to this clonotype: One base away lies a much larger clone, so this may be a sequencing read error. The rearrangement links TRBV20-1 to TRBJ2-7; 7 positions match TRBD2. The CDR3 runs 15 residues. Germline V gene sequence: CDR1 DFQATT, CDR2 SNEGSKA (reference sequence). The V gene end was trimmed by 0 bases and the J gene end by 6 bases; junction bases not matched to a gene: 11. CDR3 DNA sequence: TGCAGTGCTAGAGATTCGACTAGCTGGAGCTCCGAGCAGTACTTC. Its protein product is CSARDSTSWSSEQYF.

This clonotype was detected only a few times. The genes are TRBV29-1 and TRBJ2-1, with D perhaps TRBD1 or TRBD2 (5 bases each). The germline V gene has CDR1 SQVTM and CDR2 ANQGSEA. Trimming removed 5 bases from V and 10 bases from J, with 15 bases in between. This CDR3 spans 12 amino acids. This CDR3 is CSVKRSGREQFF. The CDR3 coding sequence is TGCAGCGTTAAAAGGTCGGGACGGGAGCAGTTCTTC.

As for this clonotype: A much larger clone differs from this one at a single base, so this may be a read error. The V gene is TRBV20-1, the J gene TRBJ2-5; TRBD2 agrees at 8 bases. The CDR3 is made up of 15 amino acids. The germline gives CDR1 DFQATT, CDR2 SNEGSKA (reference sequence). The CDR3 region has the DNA TGCAGTGCTAGCCCTTACGCGGGAGGCCAAGAGACCCAGTGCTTC. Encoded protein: CSASPYAGGQETQCF.

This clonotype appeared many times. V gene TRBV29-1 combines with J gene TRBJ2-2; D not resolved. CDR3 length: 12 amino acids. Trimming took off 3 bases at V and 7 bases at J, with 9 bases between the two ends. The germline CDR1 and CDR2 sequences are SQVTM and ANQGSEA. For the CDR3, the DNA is TGCAGCGTTGAGGGAAAGAGCGGGGAGCTGTTTTTT. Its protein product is CSVEGKSGELFF.

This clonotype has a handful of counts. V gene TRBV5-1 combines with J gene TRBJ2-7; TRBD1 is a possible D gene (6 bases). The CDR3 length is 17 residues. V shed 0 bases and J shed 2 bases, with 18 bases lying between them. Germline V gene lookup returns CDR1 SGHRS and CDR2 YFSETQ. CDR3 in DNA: TGCGCCAGCAGCTTGGGTTACAGGGATCAACGCCCCTACGAGCAGTACTTC. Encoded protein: CASSLGYRDQRPYEQYF. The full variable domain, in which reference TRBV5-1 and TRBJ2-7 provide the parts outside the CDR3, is KAGVTQTPRYLIKTRGQQVTLSCSPISGHRSVSWYQQTPGQGLQFLFEYFSETQRNKGNFPGRFSGRQFSNSRSEMNVSTLELGDSALYLCASSLGYRDQRPYEQYFGPGTRLTVT.

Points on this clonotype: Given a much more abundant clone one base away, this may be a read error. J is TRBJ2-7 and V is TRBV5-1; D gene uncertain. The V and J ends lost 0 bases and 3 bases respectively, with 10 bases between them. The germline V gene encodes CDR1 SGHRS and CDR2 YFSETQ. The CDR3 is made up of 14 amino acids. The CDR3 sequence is CASSLVVLHYEQYF. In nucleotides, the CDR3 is TGCGCCAGCAGCTTGGTCGTGCTCCACTACGAGCAGTACTTC.